These 2 T cell receptor beta chains were sequenced from one sample in a study of T-cell reconstitution after alpha-beta-depleted transplantation in children (dated by TCRdb to about 2016). The library came from PCR. Sequencing used an Illumina HiSeq 2500. Molecular barcoding was employed in the preparation of TCR libraries, with unique molecular identifiers being used to normalize TCRbeta repertoire quantification. TCRdb trimmed public reads at Q25 via fastp, called clones via MiXCR and kept in-frame beta chains. Every CDR3 protein is listed once, alongside the most common genes and DNA of its rows. A total of 350,000 to 400,000 distinct CDR3 sequences appear in this sample, about a fifth of them only once. The top ten clones comprise 3% to 4.5% of the sample. The sample was PBMCs from the stem cell graft donor, taken from the stem cell graft. Receptors originate from a human donor who donated a stem cell graft to a child with acute myeloid leukemia.

This clonotype was observed a single time. The chain recombines TRBV28 with TRBJ2-3; 7 nucleotides align to TRBD1. The CDR3 length is 15 residues. V lost 6 bases, J lost 0 bases, and 6 bases stayed unmatched. Per germline, CDR1 MDHEN and CDR2 SYDVKM. The CDR3 DNA sequence: TGTGCCAGCAGAAAAACAGGGGCTAGCACAGATACGCAGTATTTT. It codes for CASRKTGASTDTQYF. The full variable domain, in which reference TRBV28 and TRBJ2-3 provide the parts outside the CDR3, is DVKVTQSSRYLVKRTGEKVFLECVQDMDHENMFWYRQDPGLGLRLIYFSYDVKMKEKGDIPEGYSVSREKKERFSLILESASTNQTSMYLCASRKTGASTDTQYFGPGTRLTVL.

This rearrangement joins TRBV20-1 to TRBJ2-7; 10 positions match TRBD1. V trimming: 6 bases; J trimming: 3 bases; junction bases outside the gene matches: 5. The CDR3 is 13 amino acids. In germline, CDR1 is DFQATT, CDR2 SNEGSKA (reference sequence). For the CDR3, the DNA is TGCAGTGCGCTGCGGACAGGGGGCTACGAGCAGTACTTC. Translated, it gives CSALRTGGYEQYF.